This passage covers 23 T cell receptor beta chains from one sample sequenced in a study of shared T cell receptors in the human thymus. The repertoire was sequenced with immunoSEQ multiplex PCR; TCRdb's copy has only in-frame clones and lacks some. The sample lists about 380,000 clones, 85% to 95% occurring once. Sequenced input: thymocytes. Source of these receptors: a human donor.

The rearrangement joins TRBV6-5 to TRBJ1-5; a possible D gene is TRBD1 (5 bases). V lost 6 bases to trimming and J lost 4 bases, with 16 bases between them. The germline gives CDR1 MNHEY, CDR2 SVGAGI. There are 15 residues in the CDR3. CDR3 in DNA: TGTGCCAGCAGCAAGAGGGGTCTGAGGAATCAGCCCCAGCATTTT. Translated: CASSKRGLRNQPQHF.

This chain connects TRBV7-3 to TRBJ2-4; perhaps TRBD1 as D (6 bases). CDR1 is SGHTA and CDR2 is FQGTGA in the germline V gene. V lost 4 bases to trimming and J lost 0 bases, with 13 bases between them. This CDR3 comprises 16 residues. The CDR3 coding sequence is TGTGCCAGCAGCTCCGGGACATCACTAGCCAAAAACATTCAGTACTTC. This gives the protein CASSSGTSLAKNIQYF.

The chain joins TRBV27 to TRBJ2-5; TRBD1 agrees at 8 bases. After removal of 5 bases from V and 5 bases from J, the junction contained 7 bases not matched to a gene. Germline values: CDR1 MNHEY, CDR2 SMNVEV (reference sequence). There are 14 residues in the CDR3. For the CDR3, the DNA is TGTGCCAGCAGTCCCAGGGGGCGGCAGGAGACCCAGTACTTC. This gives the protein CASSPRGRQETQYF.

This CDR3 is CASSLKTGSSHEQYF. The CDR3 DNA is TGTGCCAGCAGCTTGAAGACAGGGAGCAGCCACGAGCAGTACTTC. The V gene is TRBV5-6, the J gene TRBJ2-7, with 7 bases lining up with TRBD1. Unmatched junction bases numbered 9, after V lost 1 base and J lost 5 bases. CDR1 SGHDT and CDR2 YYEEEE come from the germline V gene. CDR3 size: 15 residues.

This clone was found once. CDR3 coding DNA: TGTGCCAGCAGCCTGGGACTAGTTGGTGGTGAGCAGTTCTTC. This translates into CASSLGLVGGEQFF. The rearrangement uses TRBV7-3 and TRBJ2-1; 8 bases align to TRBD2. V lost 5 bases and J lost 9; bases outside the gene matches: 9. Germline V gene lookup returns CDR1 SGHTA and CDR2 FQGTGA. This CDR3 has 14 residues.

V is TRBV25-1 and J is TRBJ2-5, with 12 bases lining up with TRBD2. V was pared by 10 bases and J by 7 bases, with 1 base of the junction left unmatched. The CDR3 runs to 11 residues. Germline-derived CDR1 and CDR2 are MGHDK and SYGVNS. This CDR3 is CATSGRGTQYF. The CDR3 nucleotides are TGTGCCACTAGCGGGAGGGGGACCCAGTACTTC.

The CDR3 coding sequence is TGTGCCAGCAGTTCCTCCGGGACAACTCATTACGAGCAGTACTTC. It yields the protein CASSSSGTTHYEQYF. The chain combines TRBV5-5 with TRBJ2-7, with a possible D match to TRBD1 (6 bases). Trimming shortened V by 5 bases and J by 4 bases, and 19 bases separated the two germline ends. Germline V gene sequence: CDR1 SGHKS, CDR2 YYEKEE (reference sequence). This CDR3 contains 15 residues.

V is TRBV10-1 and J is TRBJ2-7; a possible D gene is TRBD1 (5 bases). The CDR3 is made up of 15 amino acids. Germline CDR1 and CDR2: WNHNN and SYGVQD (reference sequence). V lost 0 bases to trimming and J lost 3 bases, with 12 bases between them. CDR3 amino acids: CASSESVGRVYEQYF. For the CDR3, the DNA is TGCGCCAGCAGTGAGTCGGTAGGCAGGGTCTACGAGCAGTACTTC.

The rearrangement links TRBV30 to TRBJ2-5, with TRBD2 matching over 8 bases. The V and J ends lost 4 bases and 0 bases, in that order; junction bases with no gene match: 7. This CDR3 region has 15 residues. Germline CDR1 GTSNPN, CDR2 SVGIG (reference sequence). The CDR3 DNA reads TGTGCCTGGACAACGGGAGGGACCGACCAAGAGACCCAGTACTTC. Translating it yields CAWTTGGTDQETQYF.

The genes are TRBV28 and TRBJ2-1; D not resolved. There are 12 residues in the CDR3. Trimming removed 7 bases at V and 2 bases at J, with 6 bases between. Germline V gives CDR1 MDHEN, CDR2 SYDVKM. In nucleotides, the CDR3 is TGTGCCAGCAAAGAGACCTACAATGAGCAGTTCTTC. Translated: CASKETYNEQFF.

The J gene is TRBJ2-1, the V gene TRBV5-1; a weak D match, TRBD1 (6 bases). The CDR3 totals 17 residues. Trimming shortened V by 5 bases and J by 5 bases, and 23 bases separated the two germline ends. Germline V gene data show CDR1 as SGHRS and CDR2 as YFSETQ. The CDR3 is CASRTTFRGVLHNEQFF. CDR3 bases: TGCGCCAGCAGAACTACCTTCAGGGGCGTCCTACACAATGAGCAGTTCTTC.

The CDR3 DNA is TGTGCCAGCAGTCCCCGGGACAGGGTTACGAGTGGCTACACCTTC. It is translated as CASSPRDRVTSGYTF. The chain couples TRBV27 to TRBJ1-2, with TRBD1 matching over 9 bases. This CDR3 is 15 amino acids long. Germline V gene data show CDR1 as MNHEY and CDR2 as SMNVEV (reference sequence). V was clipped by 5 bases and J by 7 bases; unmatched bases: 11.

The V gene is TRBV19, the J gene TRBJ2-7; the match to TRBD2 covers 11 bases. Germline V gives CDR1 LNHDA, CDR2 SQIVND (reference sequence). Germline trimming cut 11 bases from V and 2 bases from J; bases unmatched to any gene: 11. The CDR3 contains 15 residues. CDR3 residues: CASRTSGLVTYEQYF. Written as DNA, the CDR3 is TGTGCCTCTAGGACTAGCGGGCTCGTCACCTACGAGCAGTACTTC.

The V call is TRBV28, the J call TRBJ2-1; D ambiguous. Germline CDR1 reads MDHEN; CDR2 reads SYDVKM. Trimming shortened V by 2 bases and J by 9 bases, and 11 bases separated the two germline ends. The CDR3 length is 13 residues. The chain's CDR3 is CASSLIKTVEQFF. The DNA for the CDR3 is TGTGCCAGCAGTTTAATAAAAACGGTTGAGCAGTTCTTC.

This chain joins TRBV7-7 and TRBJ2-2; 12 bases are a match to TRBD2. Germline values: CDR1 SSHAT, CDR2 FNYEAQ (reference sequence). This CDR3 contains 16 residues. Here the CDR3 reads CASGGTSGHFTGELFF. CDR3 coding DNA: TGTGCTAGCGGGGGGACTAGCGGGCACTTCACCGGGGAGCTGTTTTTT.

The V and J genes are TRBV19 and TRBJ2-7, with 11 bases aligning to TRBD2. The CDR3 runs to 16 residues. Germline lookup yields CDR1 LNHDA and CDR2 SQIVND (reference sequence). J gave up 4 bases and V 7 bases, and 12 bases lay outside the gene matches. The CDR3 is CASIERGLAGGYEQYF. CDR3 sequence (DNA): TGTGCCAGTATCGAAAGAGGGCTAGCGGGAGGTTACGAGCAGTACTTC.

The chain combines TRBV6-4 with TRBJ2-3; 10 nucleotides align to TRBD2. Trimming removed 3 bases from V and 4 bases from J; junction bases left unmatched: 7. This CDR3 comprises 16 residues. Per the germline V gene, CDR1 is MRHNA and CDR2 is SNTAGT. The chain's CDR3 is CASSEIVAGGADTQYF. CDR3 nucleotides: TGTGCCAGCAGTGAGATAGTAGCGGGAGGCGCAGATACGCAGTATTTT.

Here the CDR3 DNA reads TGTGCCAGCAGCCTGGGGGGCCGGGAAGAAAGGACAGATACGCAGTATTTT. Encoded protein: CASSLGGREERTDTQYF. The chain employs TRBV7-9 and TRBJ2-3; tentatively, D is TRBD1 or TRBD2 (6 bases each). The CDR3 consists of 17 residues. V lost 5 bases, J lost 3 bases, and 21 bases lay in between. The germline V gene has CDR1 SEHNR and CDR2 FQNEAQ (reference sequence).

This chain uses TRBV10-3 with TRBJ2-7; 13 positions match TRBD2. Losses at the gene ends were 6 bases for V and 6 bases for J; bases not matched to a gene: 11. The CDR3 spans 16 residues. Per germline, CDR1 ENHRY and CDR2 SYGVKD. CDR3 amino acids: CAISAKWTSGRSEQYF. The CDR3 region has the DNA TGTGCCATCAGCGCGAAATGGACTAGCGGGAGAAGCGAGCAGTACTTC.

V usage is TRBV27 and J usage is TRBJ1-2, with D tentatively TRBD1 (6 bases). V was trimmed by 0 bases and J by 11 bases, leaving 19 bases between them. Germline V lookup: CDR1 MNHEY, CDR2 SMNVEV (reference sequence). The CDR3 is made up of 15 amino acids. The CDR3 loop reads CASSLSNPTGVGYTF. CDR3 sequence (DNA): TGTGCCAGCAGTTTATCGAACCCGACAGGCGTCGGTTACACCTTC.

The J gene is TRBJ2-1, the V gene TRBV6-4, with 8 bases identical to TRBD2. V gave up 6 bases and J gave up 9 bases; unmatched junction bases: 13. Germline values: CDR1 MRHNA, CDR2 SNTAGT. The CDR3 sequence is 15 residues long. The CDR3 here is CASSKTSGPRREQFF. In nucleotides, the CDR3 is TGTGCCAGCAGCAAAACTAGCGGCCCTCGGCGTGAGCAGTTCTTC.

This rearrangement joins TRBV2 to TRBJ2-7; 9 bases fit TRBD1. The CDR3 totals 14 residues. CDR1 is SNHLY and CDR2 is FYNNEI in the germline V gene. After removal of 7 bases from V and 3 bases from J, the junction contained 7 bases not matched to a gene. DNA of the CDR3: TGTGCCAGCAATGCCGGGACAGGGTTCTACGAGCAGTACTTC. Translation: CASNAGTGFYEQYF.

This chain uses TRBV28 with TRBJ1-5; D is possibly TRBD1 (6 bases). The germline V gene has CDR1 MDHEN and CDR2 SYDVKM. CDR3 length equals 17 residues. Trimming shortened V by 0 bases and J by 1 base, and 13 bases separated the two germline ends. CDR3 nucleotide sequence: TGTGCCAGCAGTTTATGGCGGGGGCAGACAAGCAATCAGCCCCAGCATTTT. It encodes CASSLWRGQTSNQPQHF.